The 4 T cell receptor beta chains presented below share a single source sample, sequenced in a study of blood T cell repertoires in COVID-19. The method was immunoSEQ multiplex PCR; TCRdb's version includes in-frame clones alone and lacks a portion of them. Of some 350,000 clones in the sample, approximately 87% were seen once. The sequenced material came from PBMCs or T cells enriched from blood (not recorded which). Every receptor here comes from a woman aged 25 to 39 who had recovered from COVID-19.

This CDR3 is CASSPPRPSGTGGAIWTGELFF. The CDR3, as DNA: TGTGCCAGCTCACCACCTCGGCCTTCCGGGACAGGGGGCGCTATCTGGACCGGGGAGCTGTTTTTT. The V call is TRBV18, the J call TRBJ2-2; 12 bases line up with TRBD1. The germline CDR1 and CDR2 sequences are KGHSH and LQKENI. The CDR3 has 22 amino acids. J was trimmed by 5 bases and V by 0 bases; bases with no gene match: 19.

V and J are TRBV20-1 and TRBJ1-2, with 8 bases that match TRBD1. This CDR3 comprises 11 residues. Germline lookup yields CDR1 DFQATT and CDR2 SNEGSKA (reference sequence). V was clipped by 5 bases and J by 5 bases; unmatched bases: 1. In DNA form, the CDR3 reads TGCAGTGCTTGGACAGGGTATGGCTACACCTTC. Translating it yields CSAWTGYGYTF.

J is TRBJ2-7 and V is TRBV9; 10 bases are shared with TRBD2. Germline V gene sequence: CDR1 SGDLS, CDR2 YYNGEE. The CDR3 spans 17 residues. V dropped 4 bases and J dropped 0; count of bases not matched to a gene: 10. CDR3 residues: CASSPRLAGVSSYEQYF. The CDR3 nucleotides are TGTGCCAGCAGCCCTAGACTAGCGGGTGTTAGCTCCTACGAGCAGTACTTC. Combining the CDR3 with reference TRBV9 and TRBJ2-7 gives the whole variable domain DSGVTQTPKHLITATGQRVTLRCSPRSGDLSVYWYQQSLDQGLQFLIQYYNGEERAKGNILERFSAQQFPDLHSELNLSSLELGDSALYFCASSPRLAGVSSYEQYFGPGTRLTVT.

V gene TRBV6-5 combines with J gene TRBJ2-7, with D perhaps TRBD1 (5 bases). The CDR3 covers 15 residues. V was trimmed by 2 bases and J by 0 bases, leaving 11 bases between them. The V gene's germline CDR1 is MNHEY and CDR2 SVGAGI. CDR3 DNA sequence: TGTGCCAGCAGTTACACAGGTTCGAGCTCCTACGAGCAGTACTTC. The encoded protein is CASSYTGSSSYEQYF.